This T cell receptor beta chain is from a study of Ad26.COV2.S vaccination and SARS-CoV-2 variants. General study points: Spike-specific responses of CD8+ and CD4+ T cells were reported to display substantial breadth after vaccination. The TCR-based breadth and depth measures might underestimate overall T cell responses. Spike-specific TCR breadth ran higher among vaccine recipients than placebo recipients. Vaccine and placebo recipients had similar non-spike TCR breadth.

TCRdb keeps only in-frame clones here, not all; method: immunoSEQ multiplex PCR. Among roughly 100,000 clones listed, 60% to 85% were seen once. The CDR3 totals 13 residues. Between the trimmed V and J ends, which lost 7 bases and 2 bases, there was a span of 9 bases. CDR1 SNHLY and CDR2 FYNNEI come from the germline V gene. As concerns this clone: The antigen is unknown.

This TCR was recovered from a human donor who had recovered from COVID-19. This chain links TRBV2 with TRBJ2-1; possible D gene TRBD2, 5 bases. Sample: peripheral blood, taken after recovery from COVID-19. CDR3 loop: CASKGGPYNEQFF. As DNA, the CDR3 is TGTGCCAGCAAAGGCGGGCCCTACAATGAGCAGTTCTTC.